Listed below are T cell receptor beta chains from one sample, sequenced in a study of T-cell memory formation after mild COVID-19. TCRdb itself ran the 5' RACE reads through MiXCR, one entry per CDR3 protein. The sample has roughly 400,000 distinct CDR3 sequences; approximately 15% are singletons. The sample was PBMCs or a T cell subset sorted from them (not recorded which). The receptor source for this set is a man between 18 and 35 years old who had mild COVID-19 (a few samples of this study predate the infection). Cell type and time point are not known. Each CDR3 is given with its conserved first and last residue. A D gene is named only where the DNA matches it firmly. Not all rows give a size; the values are once, few, many and, for expanded clones, a class.

J gene	D gene	V gene	clone size	CDR3 DNA	CDR3 protein
TRBJ1-2	TRBD1	TRBV15	few	TGTGCCACCAGCACAGGGACAGCCACCGTTTTTTTCAACTATGGCTACACCTTC	CATSTGTATVFFNYGYTF
TRBJ2-3	TRBD2	TRBV4-1	-	TGCGCCAGCAGCCGACCCCTAGGGCGGGGGGGAACAGATACGCAGTATTTT	CASSRPLGRGGTDTQYF
TRBJ1-1	-	TRBV20-1	few	TGCAGTGCTAGAGATAGGAGTTTCAAGAACACTGAAGCTTTCTTT	CSARDRSFKNTEAFF
TRBJ2-5	-	TRBV11-2	few	TGTGCCAGCAGCTCGAGAGGCGGACTGATACAAGAGACCCAGTACTTC	CASSSRGGLIQETQYF
TRBJ2-2	-	TRBV12-3/TRBV12-4	-	TGTGCCAGCACCCTGGGACGTCTGGGGGAGCTGTTTTTT	CASTLGRLGELFF
TRBJ2-5	TRBD2	TRBV13	-	TGTGCCAGCAGCCCCCGGACTAGCGGGGCACAAGAGACCCAGTACTTC	CASSPRTSGAQETQYF
TRBJ2-7	TRBD2	TRBV18	once	TGTGCCAGCTCACGAAGACTAGCTAACGGCAATGAGCAGTACTTC	CASSRRLANGNEQYF
TRBJ2-1	-	TRBV28	few	TGTGCCAGCAGGGCCCCCAGCTCCTACAATGAGCAGTTCTTC	CASRAPSSYNEQFF
TRBJ1-2	-	TRBV9	few	TGTGCCAGCAGCGTAGCCAGGGTCGGTGGCTACACCTTC	CASSVARVGGYTF
TRBJ2-3	-	TRBV7-9	few	TGTGCCAGCAGCTTCGGGACGGCCACAGATACGCAGTATTTT	CASSFGTATDTQYF
TRBJ1-5	-	TRBV5-1	-	TGCGCCAGCAGCCGGTCGGGCGATCAGCCCCAGCATTTT	CASSRSGDQPQHF
TRBJ2-6	-	TRBV28	-	TGTGCCAGCAGCCGAGGAGGACAGATCGTCACTGGGGCCAACGTCCTGACTTTC	CASSRGGQIVTGANVLTF
TRBJ1-3	-	TRBV4-1	few	TGCGCCAGCAGCCAAGCCGCCGTGGATGCTGGAAACACCATATATTTT	CASSQAAVDAGNTIYF
TRBJ1-1	-	TRBV12-3/TRBV12-4	few	TGTGCCAGCACCACCTCCGACAGCAACGCTTTCTTT	CASTTSDSNAFF
TRBJ1-3	TRBD1	TRBV20-1	-	TGCAGTGCCGGGACAGGGGGTAACACCATATATTTT	CSAGTGGNTIYF
TRBJ2-1	-	TRBV5-1	-	TGCGCCAGCAGCTCCGGCGGTTCGGGGGTTGGAAATGAGCAGTTCTTC	CASSSGGSGVGNEQFF
TRBJ1-6	-	TRBV6-6	-	TGTGCCAGCAGCCCGCGCGTGGTTGGGGGCAATAATTCACCCCTCCACTTT	CASSPRVVGGNNSPLHF
TRBJ2-6	-	TRBV3-1	few	TGTGCCAGCAGCCTACGAGTTCTCTCAACTGGGGCCAACGTCCTGACTTTC	CASSLRVLSTGANVLTF
TRBJ2-2	TRBD2	TRBV20-1	-	TGCAGTGCTAGAGATCCTAGCGGGGGGGCCGGGGAGCTGTTTTTT	CSARDPSGGAGELFF
TRBJ2-2	TRBD2	TRBV4-3	-	TGCGCCAGCAGCCAAGATGGACTAGCGGGGGCCCGCACCGGGGAGCTGTTTTTT	CASSQDGLAGARTGELFF
TRBJ2-3	-	TRBV7-2	-	TGTGCCAGCAGCACCCGGCGGTCGAGCACAGATACGCAGTATTTT	CASSTRRSSTDTQYF
TRBJ2-1	TRBD1	TRBV7-3	few	TGTGCCAGCACGAAAAGGGGCGGGACAGGGGGCTGGAATGAGCAGTTCTTC	CASTKRGGTGGWNEQFF
TRBJ2-7	-	TRBV15	-	TGTGCCACCAGCAGCTATAAAATACTTCTTACAGGGAGTAGTGATTACGAGCAGTACTTC	CATSSYKILLTGSSDYEQYF
TRBJ1-2	-	TRBV6-5	-	TGTGCCAGCACCCACCCCAGGGAAGGCTACACCTTC	CASTHPREGYTF
TRBJ1-1	-	TRBV7-2	-	TGTGCCAGCAGCTTTGTCGTCAGGAACACTGAAGCTTTCTTT	CASSFVVRNTEAFF
TRBJ2-3	-	TRBV7-6	few	TGTGCCAGCAGCTTAACCCCGACGCCCCCGGATACGCAGTATTTT	CASSLTPTPPDTQYF
TRBJ1-5	-	TRBV7-2	-	TGTGCCAGCAGCTTAGGCTCACAGAATCAGCCCCAGCATTTT	CASSLGSQNQPQHF
TRBJ1-4	-	TRBV7-9	few	TGTGCCAGCAGCTCCACAGGGCTGGAAAGGGAAAAACTGTTTTTT	CASSSTGLEREKLFF
TRBJ2-5	TRBD2	TRBV7-8	-	TGTGCCAGCAGCACCCGACTAGCGCCCCAGGGGACCCAGTACTTC	CASSTRLAPQGTQYF
TRBJ1-2	-	TRBV24-1	-	TGTGCCACCGTGAGACGGACGTACACCTTC	CATVRRTYTF
TRBJ1-3	-	TRBV5-6	-	TGTGCCAGCGCGCCTAGTCGGAGGGGGAGTTGGAGGAACACCATATATTTT	CASAPSRRGSWRNTIYF
TRBJ2-4	TRBD1	TRBV11-2	few	TGTGCCAGCAGCTACAGGGGTCTGAACATTCAGTACTTC	CASSYRGLNIQYF
TRBJ1-6	-	TRBV10-3	few	TGTGCCATCAGTGACGATTCACCCCTCCACTTT	CAISDDSPLHF
TRBJ1-3	TRBD1	TRBV7-6	few	TGTGCCAGCAGCGCCTCACAGGGGAGGACCATATATTTT	CASSASQGRTIYF
TRBJ2-2	-	TRBV5-4	-	TGTGCCAGCAGCTTGGCGGGGGCGCCCACCGGGGAGCTGTTTTTT	CASSLAGAPTGELFF
TRBJ2-3	TRBD2	TRBV7-7	few	TGTGCTAGCAGCGCGACTAGCGGGGGAGATACGCAGTATTTT	CASSATSGGDTQYF
TRBJ1-5	-	TRBV28	few	TGTGCCAGCAGTTTAATGGTAGGGGGCAATCAGCCCCAGCATTTT	CASSLMVGGNQPQHF
TRBJ1-2	-	TRBV10-3	few	TGTGCCATCAGTGAGTCGGGTGGCTATGGCTACACCTTC	CAISESGGYGYTF
TRBJ2-5	TRBD2	TRBV7-9	-	TGTGCCAGCAGCTTTGCTAGCGGGGGGGCTCGGCGGACCCAGTACTTC	CASSFASGGARRTQYF
TRBJ2-3	TRBD2	TRBV20-1	few	TGCAGTGCTAGGGGGACTAGCGGGGGAAGCACAGATACGCAGTATTTT	CSARGTSGGSTDTQYF
TRBJ1-4	-	TRBV7-9	-	TGTGCCAGCAGCCTGCTAGGACAGTTTGAAAAACTGTTTTTT	CASSLLGQFEKLFF
TRBJ2-1	TRBD2	TRBV7-9	-	TGTGCCAGCAGCTTTTCTGGCGGGGGGGACAATGAGCAGTTCTTC	CASSFSGGGDNEQFF
TRBJ2-1	TRBD1	TRBV11-2	few	TGTGCCAGCAGCACCTTCTTCCGGGACAGCACCTACAATGAGCAGTTCTTC	CASSTFFRDSTYNEQFF
TRBJ1-1	-	TRBV5-1	few	TGCGCCAGCAGCTTTGAGGGCTGGAGCACTGAAGCTTTCTTT	CASSFEGWSTEAFF